This T cell receptor beta chain was identified during a study of molecular identifiers for immune sequencing clone quantification. Study-level findings and limits: More than 97% of effector molecules, versus under 1% of naive-cell molecules, belonged to clones above 20 RNA copies. Underestimation of highly expanded clone sizes could arise where identical TCR molecules share a barcode.

Naive CD8 libraries came from approximately 20,000 to 1,000,000 sorted cells with 10%, 30% or 50% RNA. Generation of bulk TCR libraries relied on previously described methods and listed TCR primers. In TCRdb, the PCR reads were re-called with MiXCR into one record per CDR3 protein. This sample yields some 680,000 distinct CDR3 sequences, of which roughly 23% are seen a single time; about 0.84% belongs to the top ten. Per the germline V gene, CDR1 is SGHRS and CDR2 is YFSETQ. The ends were cut back, 5 bases at V and 0 bases at J, with 14 bases in the middle. CDR3 size: 15 residues. As concerns this clonotype: No antigen is known for it.

Sequencing was carried out using naive CD8+ T cells from blood, with Jurkat cell RNA spiked in. Noted subset: FACS-sorted CD8+CD4-CCR7+CD45RA+ naive T cells. The rearrangement joins TRBV5-1 to TRBJ1-1; tentative D call: TRBD1 (5 bases). The source is a human donor in good health. Some libraries in this study had Jurkat cell RNA spiked in. CDR3: CASSPTTGLNTEAFF. In DNA form, the CDR3 reads TGCGCCAGCAGTCCAACAACAGGTCTGAACACTGAAGCTTTCTTT. Complete variable domain (other parts from reference TRBV5-1 and TRBJ1-1): KAGVTQTPRYLIKTRGQQVTLSCSPISGHRSVSWYQQTPGQGLQFLFEYFSETQRNKGNFPGRFSGRQFSNSRSEMNVSTLELGDSALYLCASSPTTGLNTEAFFGQGTRLTVV.